This T cell receptor (beta chain) comes out of a study of Ad26.COV2.S vaccination and SARS-CoV-2 variants. In the case of this clone: Its antigen remains unknown.

Measured with immunoSEQ multiplex PCR; TCRdb has only the in-frame clones, and not every one. The sample lists roughly 150,000 clones, around 86% occurring once. The CDR3 has 17 residues. V dropped 0 bases and J dropped 6 bases, with 18 bases sitting between them. Germline values: CDR1 SGHRS, CDR2 YFSETQ. Study-level results: Vaccine recipients had higher spike-specific TCR breadth than placebo recipients. Total T cell responses were possibly underestimated by TCR breadth and depth analyses.

The chain joins TRBV5-1 to TRBJ2-2; no clear D gene. Material: peripheral blood, obtained after recovery from COVID-19. This TCR was recovered from a human donor who had recovered from COVID-19. The DNA of the CDR3 is TGCGCCAGCAGCTTGGACCCTTACGCGGACGGAGCCGGGGAGCTGTTTTTT. This translates into CASSLDPYADGAGELFF.